This TCR beta chain was identified during a study of blood T cell repertoires in COVID-19. Study-wide context: Nucleic acid was either cDNA or gDNA, and it came from T cells, B-cell-depleted T cells, or PBMCs.

Cohorts were determined from participant-reported clinical history. Germline CDR1 MDHEN, CDR2 SYDVKM. This CDR3 contains 16 residues. V was pared by 8 bases and J by 8 bases, with 15 bases of the junction left unmatched. The count of this clone is one. The method was immunoSEQ multiplex PCR; TCRdb's version includes in-frame clones alone and lacks a portion of them. The table has around 230,000 clones, 86% seen once. The genes are TRBV28 and TRBJ2-3, with 11 positions matching TRBD2. The sequence was obtained from a woman between 35 and 50 years old with acute COVID-19. The sequenced sample was PBMCs or T cells enriched from blood (not recorded which). CDR3 residues: CASSEFSGGGGGTQYF. The CDR3, as DNA: TGTGCCAGCTCGGAATTTAGCGGGGGGGGTGGTGGTACGCAGTATTTT.